This T cell receptor beta chain stems from a study of identical twins. General study findings and limits: Shared out-of-frame alpha sequences (those common to twins) showed excess low generation probability. Clonotypes of the beta chain that were abundant in cord blood carried fewer insertions (memory repertoires showed none).

CDR1 LGHNA and CDR2 YSLEER come from the germline V gene. V dropped 4 bases and J dropped 6; count of bases not matched to a gene: 8. The CDR3 loop spans 15 amino acids. This clonotype has ten or more counts. Its antigen is as yet unknown. TCRdb ran MiXCR on the 5' RACE reads and lists one entry per CDR3 protein. The table records 400,000 to 650,000 distinct CDR3 sequences, 20% to 25% of them present only once. The sample was also reused in another study, on T cells expressing NK-cell markers. From that report: Most of the eight sequenced donors were classified as HCMV-seropositive, and one was classified as seronegative. Dominance of the CD3+CD56-NKG2C+ fraction by these clonotypes also held in several donors.

This TCR was sampled from a woman younger than 30 in good health. The rearrangement uses TRBV4-3 and TRBJ2-3, with 9 bases identical to TRBD1. Material for sequencing was CD4+ T cells sorted from blood. CDR3 in DNA: TGCGCCAGCAGCCGGGGACAGGGAGGTCCTGATACGCAGTATTTT. This gives the protein CASSRGQGGPDTQYF.